These 5 T cell receptor beta chains came from one sample sequenced in a study of blood T cell repertoires in COVID-19. TCRdb's copy holds only in-frame clones and misses some; the assay was immunoSEQ multiplex PCR. The table records roughly 160,000 clones, about nine tenths of them present only once. The sequenced material came from peripheral blood. All receptors derive from a woman aged 55-69 years who had recovered from COVID-19.

The chain couples TRBV11-2 to TRBJ2-3, with 7 bases matching TRBD2. With V trimmed by 7 bases and J by 1 base, 11 bases remained unmatched. The germline V gene has CDR1 SGHAT and CDR2 FQNNGV. The CDR3 is made up of 16 amino acids. CDR3 amino acids: CASTRLWGGRTDTQYF. The CDR3 DNA is TGTGCCAGCACCCGTTTATGGGGGGGACGCACAGATACGCAGTATTTT. Based on the CDR3 plus reference TRBV11-2 and TRBJ2-3, the full variable domain is EAGVAQSPRYKIIEKRQSVAFWCNPISGHATLYWYQQILGQGPKLLIQFQNNGVVDDSQLPKDRFSAERLKGVDSTLKIQPAKLEDSAVYLCASTRLWGGRTDTQYFGPGTRLTVL.

The rearrangement uses TRBV3-1 (or the pseudogene TRBV3-2) and TRBJ2-2; D not resolved. Per the germline V gene, CDR1 is LGHDT and CDR2 is YNNKEL (reference sequence). The CDR3 runs to 11 residues. Trimming pared 6 bases from V and 8 bases from J, leaving 7 bases between. CDR3 sequence (DNA): TGTGCCAGCAGGAGACTTGGGGAGCTGTTTTTT. As protein: CASRRLGELFF.

V gene TRBV5-6 combines with J gene TRBJ1-2, with 9 bases fitting TRBD1. The CDR3 runs to 14 residues. With V trimmed by 6 bases and J by 4 bases, 7 bases remained unmatched. In germline, CDR1 is SGHDT, CDR2 YYEEEE. The CDR3 nucleotides read TGTGCCAGCATCCCACAGGGGGCGCTCTATGGCTACACCTTC. It encodes CASIPQGALYGYTF.

The chain has TRBV29-1 and TRBJ2-1; D is ambiguous. This CDR3 contains 11 residues. Looked up from germline, CDR1 is SQVTM and CDR2 is ANQGSEA. The V and J ends lost 1 base and 13 bases respectively, with 11 bases between them. The CDR3 sequence is CSVEVGGRQFF. Written as DNA, the CDR3 is TGCAGCGTTGAAGTAGGCGGTAGACAGTTCTTC.

The gene calls are TRBV30 and TRBJ1-1; maybe TRBD1 (6 bases). V lost 5 bases to trimming and J lost 10 bases, with 20 bases between them. The CDR3 has 13 residues. Germline loops: CDR1 GTSNPN, CDR2 SVGIG (reference sequence). In nucleotides, the CDR3 is TGTGCCTGGTCAGGACAGACCAGAAAGAGAGCTTTCTTT. The encoded protein is CAWSGQTRKRAFF.